These 13 T cell receptor beta chains were all obtained from the same sample, sequenced in a study of T cell repertoires in cytomegalovirus infection. From the reads, TCRdb called clonotypes with MiXCR, one entry per CDR3 protein. The sample yields roughly 150,000 distinct CDR3 sequences, 23% seen once. Sequenced: PBMCs. The receptors come from a human donor in good health (CMV status not recorded). Some clones in this sample may be carry-over from other donors' samples.

This clonotype has a handful of counts. The chain uses TRBV10-3 and TRBJ2-7, with D perhaps matching TRBD2 (5 bases). V gave up 7 bases and J gave up 3 bases, with 7 bases separating them. There are 11 residues in the CDR3. The germline gives CDR1 ENHRY, CDR2 SYGVKD. In nucleotides, the CDR3 is TGTGCCATCATGGGGAGCTACGAGCAGTACTTC. Translated: CAIMGSYEQYF.

This clonotype was found a few times. CDR3 nucleotides: TGTGCCAGCAGCTTGGGAGGTCTCCAACTCCCAGATACGCAGTATTTT. Translated, it gives CASSLGGLQLPDTQYF. The V and J genes are TRBV5-4 and TRBJ2-3; D remains ambiguous. Germline lookup yields CDR1 SGHNT and CDR2 YYREEE (reference sequence). V lost 0 bases and J lost 4, with 15 bases in between. The CDR3 spans 16 residues.

The gene calls are TRBV6-6 and TRBJ2-5; tentatively, D is TRBD1 or TRBD2 (5 bases each). Germline V CDR1 and CDR2: MNHNY, SVGAGI (reference sequence). Trimming stripped 2 bases from V and 0 bases from J, with 10 bases between. This CDR3 has 15 amino acids. CDR3 protein: CASSYLGRDQETQYF. The DNA of the CDR3 is TGTGCCAGCAGTTACCTGGGGCGGGACCAAGAGACCCAGTACTTC.

The genes are TRBV11-2 and TRBJ2-3, with TRBD1 matching 7 bases. This CDR3 contains 13 residues. V trimming: 5 bases; J trimming: 4 bases; junction bases outside the gene matches: 3. Germline V gives CDR1 SGHAT, CDR2 FQNNGV. DNA of the CDR3: TGTGCCAGCAGCGCCGGACAGGCAGATACGCAGTATTTT. Its translation is CASSAGQADTQYF.

This clonotype occurred many times. The rearrangement joins TRBV7-8 to TRBJ2-7; TRBD1 might be the D (6 bases). Per germline, CDR1 SGHVS and CDR2 FQNEAQ. CDR3 length: 13 residues. Trimming left V 1 base short and J 6 bases short, with 10 bases between. The DNA of the CDR3 is TGTGCCAGCAGCTTAGGGGCAGGGGTCGAGCAGTACTTC. This translates into CASSLGAGVEQYF.

This clonotype was counted at least ten times. This sequence joins TRBV7-2 and TRBJ1-1, with 9 bases that match TRBD1. Germline loops: CDR1 SGHTA, CDR2 FQGNSA. The CDR3 is 12 amino acids. The trim removed 2 bases at V and 13 bases at J, leaving 5 bases unmatched. The CDR3 spells CASSLWGQGFFF. The CDR3 DNA reads as TGTGCCAGCAGCTTATGGGGACAGGGTTTTTTCTTT. The whole variable domain, remainder taken from reference TRBV7-2 and TRBJ1-1, is GAGVSQSPSNKVTEKGKDVELRCDPISGHTALYWYRQSLGQGLEFLIYFQGNSAPDKSGLPSDRFSAERTGGSVSTLTIQRTQQEDSAVYLCASSLWGQGFFFGQGTRLTVV.

The V call is TRBV6-6, the J call TRBJ2-1; 10 positions agree with TRBD1. Trimming removed 1 base from V and 4 bases from J; junction bases left unmatched: 4. The CDR3 length is 16 residues. Germline CDR1 MNHNY, CDR2 SVGAGI (reference sequence). CDR3 residues: CASSYFDRGRYNEQFF. CDR3 in DNA: TGTGCCAGCAGTTACTTCGACAGGGGGCGATACAATGAGCAGTTCTTC.

The sample holds many counts of this clonotype. This chain connects TRBV7-2 to TRBJ2-3; D may correspond to TRBD1 or TRBD2 (7 bases each). The CDR3 contains 15 residues. In germline, CDR1 is SGHTA, CDR2 FQGNSA. V dropped 6 bases and J dropped 3 bases, with 16 bases sitting between them. CDR3 bases: TGTGCCAGCAGTTCACAGGGGAGGGAGACAGATACGCAGTATTTT. Its translation is CASSSQGRETDTQYF.

Ten or more counts support this clonotype. The J gene is TRBJ2-7, the V gene TRBV7-2, with a possible D match to TRBD2 (6 bases). The V end lost 1 base, the J end lost 1 base, and 11 bases lay between the germline ends. The CDR3 totals 15 residues. CDR1 is SGHTA and CDR2 is FQGNSA in the germline V gene. The CDR3: CASSLGSGTSYEQYF. As DNA, the CDR3 is TGTGCCAGCAGCTTAGGTAGCGGTACTTCCTACGAGCAGTACTTC.

The chain recombines TRBV7-2 with TRBJ2-3, with D maybe TRBD2 (6 bases). V lost 5 bases to trimming and J lost 1 base, with 22 bases between them. The CDR3 loop spans 18 amino acids. Germline V gene lookup returns CDR1 SGHTA and CDR2 FQGNSA. The CDR3 loop reads CASSPGASDWYGTDTQYF. In DNA, the CDR3 is TGTGCCAGCAGCCCTGGGGCTAGCGACTGGTACGGCACAGATACGCAGTATTTT.

V usage is TRBV15 and J usage is TRBJ1-5, with TRBD1 identical over 10 bases. The junction had 10 bases not matched to a gene; V was cut back by 3 bases and J by 5 bases. This CDR3 is built from 17 residues. From germline, CDR1 is LNHNV and CDR2 YYDKDF (reference sequence). This chain's CDR3 is CATSRGFSGQGDQPQHF. Written as DNA, the CDR3 is TGTGCCACCAGCAGGGGGTTCTCCGGACAGGGGGATCAGCCCCAGCATTTT.

This clonotype was seen more than once but under ten times. CDR3 region: CASRESGTGGAKTQYF. CDR3 bases: TGTGCCAGCAGAGAATCCGGGACAGGGGGCGCGAAGACCCAGTACTTC. V and J are TRBV28 and TRBJ2-5, with 12 positions matching TRBD1. The CDR3 spans 16 residues. Germline loops: CDR1 MDHEN, CDR2 SYDVKM. Trimming cost V 6 bases and J 6 bases; bases outside gene matches: 11.

The V gene is TRBV3-1, the J gene TRBJ2-5; D is unresolved. The CDR3 extends over 13 amino acids. The V end was cut by 2 bases, the J end by 7 bases, with 11 bases between. Germline V lookup: CDR1 LGHDT, CDR2 YNNKEL (reference sequence). CDR3 nucleotides: TGTGCCAGCAGCCAATCCGACTTGGGGACCCAGTACTTC. Protein product: CASSQSDLGTQYF.